These 5 T cell receptor beta chains originate from one sample sequenced in a study of T cells in Graves' hyperthyroidism and ophthalmopathy. Amplification yielded TCR beta CDR3 regions, with RNA transcripts as the source. The HTBI set primed first-round TCR CDR3 RT-PCR. TCRdb reprocessed the multiplex PCR reads with MiXCR, giving one entry per CDR3 protein. The data hold around 420,000 distinct CDR3 sequences, with 15% to 18% observed a single time. Sequencing was performed on blood. These TCRs come from a woman aged 18-30 years with Graves' hyperthyroidism.

This clonotype has a count of ten or more. The chain is built from TRBV20-1 and TRBJ2-3; TRBD1 matches at 9 bases. This CDR3 spans 18 amino acids. V was clipped by 3 bases and J by 1 base; unmatched bases: 14. CDR1 DFQATT and CDR2 SNEGSKA come from the germline V gene (reference sequence). The CDR3 nucleotides read TGCAGTGCTAGCGGAAGGGACAGGGCACTCTCTGGCACAGATACGCAGTATTTT. It translates to CSASGRDRALSGTDTQYF.

The chain combines TRBV5-6 with TRBJ2-7, with TRBD1 matching over 10 bases. The CDR3 runs 17 residues. Per germline, CDR1 SGHDT and CDR2 YYEEEE. V trimming: 4 bases; J trimming: 0 bases; junction bases outside the gene matches: 10. This chain's CDR3 is CASSIPGQGRSSYEQYF. As DNA, the CDR3 is TGTGCCAGCAGCATTCCGGGACAGGGGCGCAGCTCCTACGAGCAGTACTTC.

This clonotype was observed at least ten times. The chain carries TRBV12-3 or TRBV12-4 and TRBJ2-3, with 9 bases aligning to TRBD2. The V gene end was trimmed by 3 bases and the J gene end by 1 base; junction bases not matched to a gene: 2. The CDR3 totals 15 residues. CDR3 amino acids: CASSLLAGRTDTQYF. The CDR3 nucleotides are TGTGCCAGCAGTTTGCTAGCGGGGCGCACAGATACGCAGTATTTT.

Notes on this clonotype: A much larger clone differs from this one at a single base, so this may be a read error. In DNA form, the CDR3 reads TGTGCCAGCAGCTTTCGGGTAACCCGGGTTTCTAGCTCCTACAATGAGCGGTTCTTC. Amino acids: CASSFRVTRVSSSYNERFF. The V call is TRBV7-8, the J call TRBJ2-1; D may be TRBD2 (5 bases). Germline lookup yields CDR1 SGHVS and CDR2 FQNEAQ. The CDR3 loop spans 19 amino acids. The variable domain in full, with the rest retrieved from reference TRBV7-8 and TRBJ2-1, is GAGVSQSPRYKVAKRGQDVALRCDPISGHVSLFWYQQALGQGPEFLTYFQNEAQLDKSGLPSDRFFAERPEGSVSTLKIQRTQQEDSAVYLCASSFRVTRVSSSYNERFFGPGTRLTVL.

This clonotype was detected ten times or more. The chain recombines TRBV7-2 with TRBJ1-4; possible D gene TRBD1, 5 bases. The CDR3 extends over 13 amino acids. Trimming stripped 6 bases from V and 7 bases from J, with 12 bases between. CDR1 and CDR2 (germline): SGHTA, FQGNSA. The CDR3 loop is CASSPGGSEKLFF. Written as DNA, the CDR3 is TGTGCCAGCAGTCCGGGGGGGAGTGAAAAACTGTTTTTT.